This entry features one T cell receptor beta chain sequence. There are many counts of this clonotype. Its antigen is unknown. Per-base qualities were not stored, and no clone one base away is much larger. These data come from a study of T cells in Graves' hyperthyroidism and ophthalmopathy (dated by TCRdb to about 2019). Background on the whole study: Peripheral blood was sampled at the time of initial diagnosis, prior to any treatment. TCR V-J signatures able to tell the groups apart were searched for in a discovery cohort of 95 to 100 patients, of whom 43 had Graves' ophthalmopathy and 57 had stable Graves' hyperthyroidism. Prospective prediction of ophthalmopathy was tested in an independent validation cohort consisting of 18 hyperthyroidism patients and around 16 patients who later progressed to ophthalmopathy. For training and testing, the 100 or so patients in the discovery cohort were randomly divided in a 7:3 ratio. Thyroid tissue and blood T-cell repertoires from about six Graves' hyperthyroidism patients were also compared in the study. After sampling, hyperthyroidism patients received methimazole starting at 30 mg daily, and ophthalmopathy patients received high-dose intravenous methylprednisolone. The paper describes TCR Vbeta CDR3 sequencing of 130 to 150 peripheral blood samples, made up of around 41 ophthalmopathy patients, some 80 hyperthyroidism patients and around 17 progressor patients. On the study overall, not on this receptor specifically: Sample size was not statistically predetermined, and investigators were not blinded to group allocation. A model built on a 13 V-J signature distinguished ophthalmopathy from stable hyperthyroidism, reaching 87.88% sensitivity and around 82% specificity in cross-validation and 80%/75% in testing. Most expanded thyroid clonotypes (frequency above 0.001) were also detected in blood, a finding suggesting that blood repertoires may reflect thyroid immune responses. During validation, the model predicted progression to ophthalmopathy a median of around six months ahead of onset, with around 70% sensitivity and 72% to 85% specificity.

The TCR beta CDR3 regions were amplified from the RNA transcripts. For the first round of RT-PCR on the TCR CDR3, the HTBI primer set was used together with the Qiagen OneStep RT-PCR kit. Libraries were constructed in a second round of multiplex PCR, after which size selection and purification were performed. Libraries were sequenced paired-end with 100 bp reads on an Illumina HiSeq2000. On the authors' methods: SOAPnuke was used to process the raw data, with reads discarded if the reads contained adapters or uncalled bases, had a mean Phred below 15, or lacked an exact constant-primer or identifier match. COPE v1.2.5 was used to merge high-quality paired reads, and clonotypes were defined as unique nucleotide sequences. Clonotypes were aligned to IMGT TRBV, TRBD and TRBJ reference segments using MiTCR v1.1. The analysis was restricted to V-J combinations with a frequency above 0.0001, which together covered 99% to 99.2% of the repertoires. A TCS score was defined as the ratio of F50 (clonal expansion) to E x V (chaos), with BLOSUM62-based TCRdist applied between CDR3 peptides within each V-J. Welch's t-statistics and random forest reduced several hundred V-J features to 10 to 15, which were used in a naive Bayes classifier (R e1071). TCRdb's own reprocessing of the public reads used fastp at Q25 and MiXCR and kept productive beta chains. All rows with the same CDR3 protein become a single entry with the most common DNA and genes. These V and J calls derive from TCRdb rather than the authors' analysis. The sample table records 300,000 to 400,000 distinct CDR3 sequences; approximately 15% of these occur just once. The biggest ten clones account for approximately 10% of the sample.

For this chain, trimming is 4 bases at the V end and 1 base at the J end, and the number of junction bases without a gene match is 7. Spanning cysteine to phenylalanine, the CDR3 consists of 15 amino acids. Only the CDR3 portion is preserved as DNA: 45 bases, with reading frame beginning at the first base. Reading the germline V gene (reference sequence) gives CDR1 LGHDT and CDR2 YNNKEL. Graves' hyperthyroidism was defined as stable when no progression to ophthalmopathy occurred over 18 months of follow-up. Hyperthyroidism patients were newly diagnosed, with disease duration under 2 months, and aged 18 to 65 years. Patients with uncontrolled infections, other autoimmune diseases, pregnancy or lactation were excluded. Diagnoses relied on clinical symptoms, serum thyroxine and TRAb, thyroid ultrasound and orbital computed tomography. PBMCs were separated from around 9.1 ml of fresh peripheral blood using Ficoll-Paque density gradient centrifugation. Trizol reagent was used to extract total RNA, and RNA quality was then checked on an Agilent 2100 Bioanalyzer.

The sequenced material came from blood. Rearrangement joined TRBV3-1 to TRBJ2-7, and TRBD1 matches 7 of the central bases. This clonotype originated in a woman aged 55-69 years with Graves' hyperthyroidism. CDR3 sequence: CASSRRDSRSYEQYF. The sequence in DNA is TGTGCCAGCAGCCGCCGGGACAGCAGATCCTACGAGCAGTACTTC.